This entry features one T cell receptor beta chain sequence. Measured with immunoSEQ multiplex PCR; TCRdb has only the in-frame clones, and not every one. The profile shows tens of thousands of clones, 75% to 90% of them singletons. These data originate in a study of blood T cell repertoires in COVID-19. Study-level background: Sample material is recorded as cDNA or gDNA derived from T cells, B-cell-depleted T cells, or PBMCs.

This clonotype was obtained from a woman of 80 years or more with COVID-19, enrolled during active disease. Sequences were obtained from peripheral blood.

The CDR3 here is CASSLVSGQGTEAFF. The CDR3 DNA sequence: TGCGCCAGCAGCTTGGTTTCGGGACAGGGGACTGAAGCTTTCTTT. The chain combines TRBV5-1 with TRBJ1-1, with 10 positions matching TRBD1. V was clipped by 0 bases and J by 5 bases; unmatched bases: 4. This CDR3 has 15 residues. Germline assignment: CDR1 SGHRS and CDR2 YFSETQ.